This T cell receptor (beta chain) stems from a study of beta chain features in type 1 diabetes. Study information: Regarding age, gender and cell yields, patients proved similar to healthy donors.

Germline V gene lookup returns CDR1 SQVTM and CDR2 ANQGSEA. Trimming took 7 bases from V and 0 from J, leaving 12 bases between them. CDR3 length: 13 amino acids. Note on this clone: Its cognate antigen is unknown.

Every isolated RNA sample was fully reverse transcribed, so sequencing captured expressed TCRB transcripts. Repertoires were generated with immunoSEQ multiplex PCR, while TCRdb's copy carries only in-frame clones and drops some. Found here are about 410,000 clones, approximately 14% of them singletons; the top ten hold around 0.035%. General observations from the study: In comparison with healthy donors, patients had naive, central memory and Treg TCRB repertoires that appeared more similar. Unsettled here was the matter of whether HLA type influences TCRB rearrangement.

This clonotype was obtained from a man aged 30 to 45 in good health. Sequencing was carried out using naive CD4+ T cells from blood. The J gene is TRBJ1-1, the V gene TRBV29-1, with TRBD1 as a possible D gene (6 bases). CDR3 in DNA: TGCAGCGGACGAGGGGGGCTGAACACTGAAGCTTTCTTT. Encoded protein: CSGRGGLNTEAFF.